The 5 T cell receptor beta chains below were found in one sample sequenced in a study of shared clonotypes between healthy human individuals. Profiling relied on immunoSEQ multiplex PCR, and the TCRdb table lists in-frame clones only, not all of them. The sample has 2 million to 2.5 million clones; approximately 94% are singletons. Sequencing was performed on naive CD4+ T cells sorted from blood. Subset indicated: CD45RA+ positively selected. The receptors here all came from a man aged 18 to 29 in good health.

The chain links TRBV6-6 to TRBJ1-5; the match to TRBD1 covers 7 bases. The ends lost 5 bases at V and 5 bases at J; junction bases unmatched: 12. Germline loops: CDR1 MNHNY, CDR2 SVGAGI (reference sequence). This CDR3 contains 16 residues. The CDR3 loop reads CASSQGVRGGDQPQHF. The CDR3 region has the DNA TGTGCCAGCAGTCAGGGGGTTCGGGGGGGAGATCAGCCCCAGCATTTT.

V gene TRBV10-2 combines with J gene TRBJ2-7; 8 bases agree with TRBD2. Germline-derived CDR1 and CDR2 are WSHSY and SAAADI. The J segment lost 5 bases and the V segment lost 7 bases, leaving 10 bases of the junction unmatched. This CDR3 region has 14 residues. CDR3 region: CASKKREQWNEQYF. The CDR3 DNA follows: TGCGCCAGCAAAAAGCGGGAGCAATGGAACGAGCAGTACTTC.

This clone was detected only a few times. V is TRBV15 and J is TRBJ1-5, with D hard to call. The germline CDR1 and CDR2 sequences are LNHNV and YYDKDF (reference sequence). Between the trimmed V and J ends, which lost 1 base and 2 bases, there was a span of 6 bases. This CDR3 has 14 amino acids. CDR3 amino acids: CATSRVERNQPQHF. CDR3 DNA sequence: TGTGCCACCAGCAGAGTTGAGCGCAATCAGCCCCAGCATTTT.

The chain carries TRBV28 and TRBJ1-3; D gene ambiguous. Germline V gene data show CDR1 as MDHEN and CDR2 as SYDVKM. The CDR3 has 15 residues. The germline V and J ends were trimmed by 8 bases and 0 bases, with 14 bases remaining between them. DNA for the CDR3: TGTGCCAGCCTCACCCCTTGGTCCTCTGGAAACACCATATATTTT. Translating it yields CASLTPWSSGNTIYF.

The chain recombines TRBV4-1 with TRBJ1-2, with TRBD1 identical over 7 bases. Germline loops: CDR1 MGHRA, CDR2 YSYEKL. Unmatched junction bases numbered 5, after V lost 1 base and J lost 0 bases. This CDR3 comprises 16 residues. The CDR3 sequence: CASSQVPRGTNYGYTF. In nucleotides, the CDR3 is TGCGCCAGCAGCCAAGTACCCAGGGGGACTAACTATGGCTACACCTTC.